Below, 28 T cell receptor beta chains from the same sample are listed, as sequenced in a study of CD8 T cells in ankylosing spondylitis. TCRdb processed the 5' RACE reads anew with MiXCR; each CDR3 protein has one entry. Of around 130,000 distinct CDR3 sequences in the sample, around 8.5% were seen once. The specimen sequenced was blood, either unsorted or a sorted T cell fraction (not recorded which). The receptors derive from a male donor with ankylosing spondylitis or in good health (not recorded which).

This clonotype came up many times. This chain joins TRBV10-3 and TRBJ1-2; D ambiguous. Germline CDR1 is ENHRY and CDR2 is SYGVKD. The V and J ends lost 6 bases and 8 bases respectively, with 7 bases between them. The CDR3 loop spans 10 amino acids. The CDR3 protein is CAIRSVGYTF. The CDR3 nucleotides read TGTGCCATCAGAAGCGTGGGCTACACCTTC.

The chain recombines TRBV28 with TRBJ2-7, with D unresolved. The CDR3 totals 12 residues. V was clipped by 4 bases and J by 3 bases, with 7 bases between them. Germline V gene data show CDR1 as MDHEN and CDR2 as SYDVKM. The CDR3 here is CASSSPVYEQYF. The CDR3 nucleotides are TGTGCCAGCAGTTCCCCGGTCTACGAGCAGTACTTC.

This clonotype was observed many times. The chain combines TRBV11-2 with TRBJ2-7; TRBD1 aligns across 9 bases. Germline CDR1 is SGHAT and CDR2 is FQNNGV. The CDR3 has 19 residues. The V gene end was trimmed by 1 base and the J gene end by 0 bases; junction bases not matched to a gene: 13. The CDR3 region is CASSLVSGQGTASSYEQYF. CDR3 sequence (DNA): TGTGCCAGCAGCTTAGTTTCGGGACAGGGTACAGCTTCCTCCTACGAGCAGTACTTC.

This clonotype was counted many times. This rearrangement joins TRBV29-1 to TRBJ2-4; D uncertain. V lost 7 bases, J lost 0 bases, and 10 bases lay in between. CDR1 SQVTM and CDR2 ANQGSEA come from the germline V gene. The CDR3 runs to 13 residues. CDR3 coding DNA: TGCAGCGCCTGTAACCTAGCCAAAAACATTCAGTACTTC. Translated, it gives CSACNLAKNIQYF. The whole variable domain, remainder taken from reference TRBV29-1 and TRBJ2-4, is SAVISQKPSRDICQRGTSLTIQCQVDSQVTMMFWYRQQPGQSLTLIATANQGSEATYESGFVIDKFPISRPNLTFSTLTVSNMSPEDSSIYLCSACNLAKNIQYFGAGTRLSVL.

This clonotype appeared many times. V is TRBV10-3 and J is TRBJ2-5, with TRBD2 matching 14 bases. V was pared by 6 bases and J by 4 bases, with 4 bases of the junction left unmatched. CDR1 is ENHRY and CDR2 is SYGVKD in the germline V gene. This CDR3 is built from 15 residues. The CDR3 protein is CAISGTSGSPETQYF. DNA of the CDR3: TGTGCCATCAGCGGGACTAGCGGGAGTCCAGAGACCCAGTACTTC.

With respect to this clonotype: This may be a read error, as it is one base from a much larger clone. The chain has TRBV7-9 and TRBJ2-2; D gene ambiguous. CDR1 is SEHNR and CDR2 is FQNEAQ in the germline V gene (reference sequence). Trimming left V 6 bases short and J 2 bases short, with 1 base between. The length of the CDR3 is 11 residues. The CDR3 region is CASSNTGELFF. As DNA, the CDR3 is TGTGCCAGCAGTAACACCGGGGAGCTGTTTTTT.

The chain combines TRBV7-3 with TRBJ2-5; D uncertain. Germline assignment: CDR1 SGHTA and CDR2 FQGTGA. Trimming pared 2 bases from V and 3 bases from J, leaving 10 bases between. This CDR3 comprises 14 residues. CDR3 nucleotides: TGTGCCAGCAGCTTAGGGGTTTGGGAAGAGACCCAGTACTTC. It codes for CASSLGVWEETQYF.

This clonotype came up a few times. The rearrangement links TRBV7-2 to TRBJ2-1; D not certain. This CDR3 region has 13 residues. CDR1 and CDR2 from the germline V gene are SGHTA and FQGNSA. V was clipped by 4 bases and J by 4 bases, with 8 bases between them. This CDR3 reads CASSSVGYNEQFF. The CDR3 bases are TGTGCCAGCAGCTCGGTAGGTTACAATGAGCAGTTCTTC.

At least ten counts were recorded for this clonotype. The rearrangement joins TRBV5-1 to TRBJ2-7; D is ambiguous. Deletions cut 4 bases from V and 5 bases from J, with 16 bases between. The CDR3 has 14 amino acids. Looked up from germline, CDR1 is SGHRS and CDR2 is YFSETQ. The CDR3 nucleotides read TGCGCCAGCAGCCCGGGCCATGCCTTCGACGAGCAGTACTTC. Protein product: CASSPGHAFDEQYF.

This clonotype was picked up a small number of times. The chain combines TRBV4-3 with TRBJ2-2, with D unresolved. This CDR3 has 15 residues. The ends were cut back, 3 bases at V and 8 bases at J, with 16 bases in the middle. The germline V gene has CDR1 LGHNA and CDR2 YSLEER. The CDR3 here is CASSHQDRMSGELFF. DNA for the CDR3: TGCGCCAGCAGCCATCAGGACCGGATGTCTGGGGAGCTGTTTTTT.

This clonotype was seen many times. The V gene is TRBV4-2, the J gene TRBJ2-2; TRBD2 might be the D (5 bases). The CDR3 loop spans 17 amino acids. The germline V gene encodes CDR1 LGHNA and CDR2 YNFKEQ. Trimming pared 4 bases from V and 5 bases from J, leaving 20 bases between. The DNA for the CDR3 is TGTGCCAGCAGCCGAAGGTTCGGGGTAGAGGGAACCGGGGAGCTGTTTTTT. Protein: CASSRRFGVEGTGELFF.

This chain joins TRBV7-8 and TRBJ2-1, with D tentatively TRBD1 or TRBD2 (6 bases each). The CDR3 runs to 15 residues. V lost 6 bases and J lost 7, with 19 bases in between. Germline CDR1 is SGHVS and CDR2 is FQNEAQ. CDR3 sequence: CASRFERGVTNEQFF. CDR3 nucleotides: TGTGCCAGCAGGTTTGAGAGGGGGGTCACTAATGAGCAGTTCTTC.

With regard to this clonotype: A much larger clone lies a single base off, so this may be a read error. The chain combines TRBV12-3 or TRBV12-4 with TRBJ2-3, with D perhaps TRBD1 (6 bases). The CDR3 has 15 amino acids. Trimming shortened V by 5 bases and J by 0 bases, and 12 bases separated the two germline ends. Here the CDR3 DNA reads TGTGCCAGCAGTGCCAGGGGTCTGAGCACAGATACGCAGTATTTT. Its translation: CASSARGLSTDTQYF.

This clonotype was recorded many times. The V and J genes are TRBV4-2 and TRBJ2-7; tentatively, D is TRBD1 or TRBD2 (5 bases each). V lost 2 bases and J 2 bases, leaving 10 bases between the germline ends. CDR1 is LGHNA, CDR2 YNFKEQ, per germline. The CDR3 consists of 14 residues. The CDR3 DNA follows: TGTGCCAGCAGCCAACCGGGACCACCCTACGAGCAGTACTTC. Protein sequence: CASSQPGPPYEQYF.

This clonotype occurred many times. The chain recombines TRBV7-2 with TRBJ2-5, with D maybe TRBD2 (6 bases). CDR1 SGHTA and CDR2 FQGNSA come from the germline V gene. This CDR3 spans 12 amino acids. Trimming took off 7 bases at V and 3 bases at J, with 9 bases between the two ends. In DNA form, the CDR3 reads TGTGCCAGCACCGGACTAAAAGAGACCCAGTACTTC. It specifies CASTGLKETQYF. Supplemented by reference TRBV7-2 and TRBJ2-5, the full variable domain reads GAGVSQSPSNKVTEKGKDVELRCDPISGHTALYWYRQSLGQGLEFLIYFQGNSAPDKSGLPSDRFSAERTGGSVSTLTIQRTQQEDSAVYLCASTGLKETQYFGPGTRLLVL.

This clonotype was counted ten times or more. The CDR3 protein is CSAREPPVGSYEQYF. CDR3 nucleotides: TGCAGTGCTAGAGAACCCCCGGTGGGTTCCTACGAGCAGTACTTC. This chain uses TRBV20-1 with TRBJ2-7; D call uncertain. The CDR3 is 15 residues long. The germline V and J ends were trimmed by 0 bases and 1 base, with 13 bases remaining between them. Germline CDR1 and CDR2: DFQATT and SNEGSKA (reference sequence).

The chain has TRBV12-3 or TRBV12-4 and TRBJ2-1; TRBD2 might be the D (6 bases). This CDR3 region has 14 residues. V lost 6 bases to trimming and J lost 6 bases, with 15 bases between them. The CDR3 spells CASRGGPSSNEQFF. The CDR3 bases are TGTGCCAGCAGGGGGGGTCCTTCGAGCAATGAGCAGTTCTTC.

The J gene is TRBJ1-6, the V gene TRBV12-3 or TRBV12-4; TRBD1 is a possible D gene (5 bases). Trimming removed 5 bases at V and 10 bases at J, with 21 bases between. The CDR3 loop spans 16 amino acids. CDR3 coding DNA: TGTGCCAGCAGTACCTCCATGCAGGGAAGGAACTCACCCCTCCACTTT. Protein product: CASSTSMQGRNSPLHF.

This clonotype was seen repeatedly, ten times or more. The CDR3 reads CSASFGILSYNEQFF. CDR3 DNA sequence: TGCAGTGCTAGCTTCGGGATTCTCTCCTACAATGAGCAGTTCTTC. The J gene is TRBJ2-1, the V gene TRBV20-1, with a tentative D call TRBD2 (5 bases). CDR1 DFQATT and CDR2 SNEGSKA come from the germline V gene (reference sequence). Trimming took off 3 bases at V and 0 bases at J, with 12 bases between the two ends. There are 15 residues in the CDR3.

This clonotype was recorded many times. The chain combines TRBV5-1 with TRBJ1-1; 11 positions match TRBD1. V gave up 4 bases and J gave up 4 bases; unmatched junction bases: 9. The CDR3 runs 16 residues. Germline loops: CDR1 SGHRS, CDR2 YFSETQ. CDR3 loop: CASSQGQGVRGTEAFF. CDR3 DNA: TGCGCCAGCAGCCAGGGACAGGGGGTCCGCGGCACTGAAGCTTTCTTT.

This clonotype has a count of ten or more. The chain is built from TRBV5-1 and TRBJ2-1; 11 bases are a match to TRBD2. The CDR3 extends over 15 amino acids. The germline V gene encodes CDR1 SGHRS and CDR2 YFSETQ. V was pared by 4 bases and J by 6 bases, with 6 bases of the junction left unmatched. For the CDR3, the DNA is TGCGCCAGCAGCGCCCGACTAGCGGGAAGCAATGAGCAGTTCTTC. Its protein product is CASSARLAGSNEQFF.

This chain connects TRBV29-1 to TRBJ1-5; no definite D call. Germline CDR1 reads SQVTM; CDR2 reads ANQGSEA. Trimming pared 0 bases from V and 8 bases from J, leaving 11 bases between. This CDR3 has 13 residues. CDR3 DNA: TGCAGCGTTGAAGATCGGCTGGGCGAGCCCCAGCATTTT. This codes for CSVEDRLGEPQHF.

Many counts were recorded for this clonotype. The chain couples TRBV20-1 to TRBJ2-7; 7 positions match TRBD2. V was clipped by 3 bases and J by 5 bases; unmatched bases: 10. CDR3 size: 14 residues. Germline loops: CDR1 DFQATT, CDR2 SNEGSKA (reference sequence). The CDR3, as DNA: TGCAGTGCTAGTACTGGGACTACCAGACACGAGCAGTACTTC. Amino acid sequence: CSASTGTTRHEQYF.

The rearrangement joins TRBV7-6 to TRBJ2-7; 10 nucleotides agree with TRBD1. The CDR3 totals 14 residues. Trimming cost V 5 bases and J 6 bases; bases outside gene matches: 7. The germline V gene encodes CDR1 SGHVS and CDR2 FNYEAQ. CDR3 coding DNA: TGTGCCAGCAGCACGGGACAGGGGTTCTCCGAGCAGTACTTC. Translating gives CASSTGQGFSEQYF.

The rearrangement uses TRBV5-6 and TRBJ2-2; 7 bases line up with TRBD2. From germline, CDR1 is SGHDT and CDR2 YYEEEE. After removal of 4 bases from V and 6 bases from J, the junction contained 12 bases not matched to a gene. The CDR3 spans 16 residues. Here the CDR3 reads CASSQVGGSRPGELFF. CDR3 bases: TGTGCCAGCAGCCAGGTCGGGGGGTCCCGCCCCGGGGAGCTGTTTTTT.

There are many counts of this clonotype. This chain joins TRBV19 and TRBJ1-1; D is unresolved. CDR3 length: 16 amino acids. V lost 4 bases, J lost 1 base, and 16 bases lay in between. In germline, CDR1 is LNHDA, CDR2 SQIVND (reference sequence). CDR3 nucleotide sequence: TGTGCCAGTAGTACAGCGGGCAGCCGATGGAACACTGAAGCTTTCTTT. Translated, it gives CASSTAGSRWNTEAFF.

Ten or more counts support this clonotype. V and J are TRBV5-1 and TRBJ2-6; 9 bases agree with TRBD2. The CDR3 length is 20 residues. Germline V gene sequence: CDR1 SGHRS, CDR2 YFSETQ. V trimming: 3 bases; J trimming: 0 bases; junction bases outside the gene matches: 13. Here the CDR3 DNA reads TGCGCCAGCAGCTCGAGCATCGGGACTAGCTATCGCTCTGGGGCCAACGTCCTGACTTTC. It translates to CASSSSIGTSYRSGANVLTF.

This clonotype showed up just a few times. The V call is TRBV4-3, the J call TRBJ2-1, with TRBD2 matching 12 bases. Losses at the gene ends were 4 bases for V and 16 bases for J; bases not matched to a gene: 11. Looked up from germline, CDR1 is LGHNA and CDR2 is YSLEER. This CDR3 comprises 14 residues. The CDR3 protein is CASSPSASGRDQFF. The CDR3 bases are TGCGCCAGCAGCCCTTCGGCTAGCGGGAGGGATCAATTCTTC.